The clone carrying this T cell receptor beta chain was seen ten or more times. Its antigen is still unknown. The source of the sample is a study of CD8 T cells in ankylosing spondylitis. Study-level points and caveats: Reports of some motif variants in reactive arthritis synovial fluid and blood predate this one. There was reportedly significant enrichment of clones that were disease-linked in matched ankylosing spondylitis synovial fluid.

V lost 1 base and J lost 3, with 9 bases in between. This CDR3 spans 14 amino acids. From germline, CDR1 is SSHAT and CDR2 FNYEAQ (reference sequence). Scientists made TCR beta libraries using quantitative 5'-RACE with molecular barcodes. From the 5' RACE reads, TCRdb called clonotypes with MiXCR, one entry per CDR3 protein. This sample has about 89,000 distinct CDR3 sequences, with approximately 30% found just once. This receptor was obtained from a male donor with ankylosing spondylitis or in good health (not recorded which). V and J are TRBV7-7 and TRBJ2-5, with D possibly TRBD2 on 5 matching bases. Sequenced material: blood, either unsorted or a sorted T cell fraction (not recorded which). CDR3 sequence: CASSLVLAEETQYF. The CDR3 nucleotides are TGTGCCAGCAGCTTAGTTCTAGCAGAAGAGACCCAGTACTTC.